The 12 T cell receptor beta chains below come from one sample, sequenced in a study of T cell repertoires in ileal Crohn's disease. Method: immunoSEQ multiplex PCR; TCRdb's copy keeps in-frame clones and lacks some. This table holds about 12,000 clones, 75% to 85% found once. Regarding time point: neoterminal ileum biopsy at postoperative endoscopy, about 6 months after surgery. The sample consisted of ileal tissue. The receptors here all came from an adult with Crohn's disease.

This clone is a singleton in its sample. The chain couples TRBV27 to TRBJ2-7; 8 nucleotides agree with TRBD2. The junction had 12 bases not matched to a gene; V was cut back by 6 bases and J by 5 bases. The germline V gene encodes CDR1 MNHEY and CDR2 SMNVEV (reference sequence). The CDR3 has 15 amino acids. The CDR3 nucleotides are TGTGCCAGCAGGTTCGTCGGGGGGGCACGGAACGAGCAGTACTTC. Amino acid sequence: CASRFVGGARNEQYF.

The chain recombines TRBV11-2 with TRBJ2-7, with TRBD1 as a possible D gene (6 bases). Germline lookup yields CDR1 SGHAT and CDR2 FQNNGV. V lost 5 bases, J lost 0 bases, and 17 bases lay in between. This CDR3 is 16 amino acids long. The CDR3 sequence: CASSQRLGAGSYEQYF. DNA of the CDR3: TGTGCCAGCAGCCAAAGATTGGGGGCCGGCTCCTACGAGCAGTACTTC.

This chain uses TRBV2 with TRBJ2-5; 12 bases map to TRBD1. The J call may not be correct, given that the DNA end is closer to TRBJ2-7. Germline CDR1 SNHLY, CDR2 FYNNEI. CDR3 size: 15 residues. The CDR3 region is CASSPPGQGAHEQYF. The CDR3 DNA follows: TGTGCCAGCAGCCCACCGGGACAGGGGGCGCACGAGCAGTACTTC.

The chain combines TRBV13 with TRBJ2-3; 9 nucleotides agree with TRBD1. The CDR3 consists of 16 residues. The trim removed 0 bases at V and 3 bases at J, leaving 4 bases unmatched. Germline CDR1 is PRHDT and CDR2 is FYEKMQ (reference sequence). The CDR3 DNA reads as TGTGCCAGCAGCTTAGGGGGGGACAGGGTGACAGATACGCAGTATTTT. The encoded protein is CASSLGGDRVTDTQYF.

The chain is built from TRBV27 and TRBJ2-1; a weak D match, TRBD2 (5 bases). This CDR3 has 13 amino acids. With 8 bases removed from V and 4 bases from J, the gap between germline ends came to 12 bases. Germline CDR1 MNHEY, CDR2 SMNVEV (reference sequence). DNA of the CDR3: TGTGCCAGCGCCCAACTAGGTTACAATGAGCAGTTCTTC. Its protein is CASAQLGYNEQFF.

This clone was found a few times. The chain combines TRBV18 with TRBJ2-3; the D gene is possibly TRBD2 (5 bases). In germline, CDR1 is KGHSH, CDR2 LQKENI. The CDR3 sequence is 16 residues long. Trimming pared 4 bases from V and 0 bases from J, leaving 14 bases between. Here the CDR3 reads CASSLRTGSSTDTQYF. As DNA, the CDR3 is TGTGCCAGCTCACTGAGGACTGGATCAAGCACAGATACGCAGTATTTT.

In nucleotides, the CDR3 is TGTGCCAGCAGTCCCGGGGGGACCGGGGAGCTGTTTTTT. Protein: CASSPGGTGELFF. This chain connects TRBV6-1 to TRBJ2-2, with 7 nucleotides matching TRBD2. Losses at the gene ends were 5 bases for V and 5 bases for J; bases not matched to a gene: 2. CDR1 is MNHNS, CDR2 SASEGT, per germline. The CDR3 is 13 residues long.

The CDR3 is CASRDTGTSTYNEQFF. CDR3 DNA: TGTGCCAGCAGGGATACCGGGACTAGCACCTACAATGAGCAGTTCTTC. The chain joins TRBV27 to TRBJ2-1; 9 positions agree with TRBD2. This CDR3 has 16 amino acids. CDR1 MNHEY and CDR2 SMNVEV come from the germline V gene (reference sequence). Germline trimming cut 6 bases from V and 2 bases from J; bases unmatched to any gene: 8.

CDR3 residues: CASSTRAGFSTEAFF. The CDR3 bases are TGTGCCAGCAGCACTCGAGCAGGGTTTAGCACTGAAGCTTTCTTT. V is TRBV9 and J is TRBJ1-1; TRBD1 might be the D (5 bases). Germline V CDR1 and CDR2: SGDLS, YYNGEE. V lost 4 bases, J lost 4 bases, and 17 bases lay in between. CDR3 length: 15 residues.

This clone has more than one count but fewer than ten. The chain couples TRBV27 to TRBJ2-7; TRBD2 aligns across 10 bases. The CDR3 consists of 14 residues. V lost 7 bases and J lost 0; bases outside the gene matches: 3. Germline CDR1 is MNHEY and CDR2 is SMNVEV (reference sequence). The CDR3 DNA sequence: TGTGCCAGCACCGCTAGCGGGAGCTCCTACGAGCAGTACTTC. This translates into CASTASGSSYEQYF.

This clone was seen a handful of times. The chain employs TRBV11-3 and TRBJ1-3; 7 bases map to TRBD1. From germline, CDR1 is SGHNT and CDR2 YENEEA. V shed 6 bases, J shed 7 bases, and the junction held 15 bases outside the gene matches. The CDR3 is 16 residues long. CDR3 bases: TGTGCCAGCAGATCCGTTCGGGACAGCGGGCGGAACACCATATATTTT. This encodes CASRSVRDSGRNTIYF.

The chain is built from TRBV29-1 and TRBJ2-5, with 14 bases aligning to TRBD2. The CDR3 consists of 14 residues. V lost 3 bases to trimming and J lost 5 bases; unmatched junction nucleotides: 2. Germline loops: CDR1 SQVTM, CDR2 ANQGSEA. In DNA, the CDR3 is TGCAGCGTTGAGACTAGCGGGAGGGAGGAGACCCAGTACTTC. Residues: CSVETSGREETQYF. Combining the CDR3 with reference TRBV29-1 and TRBJ2-5 gives the whole variable domain SAVISQKPSRDICQRGTSLTIQCQVDSQVTMMFWYRQQPGQSLTLIATANQGSEATYESGFVIDKFPISRPNLTFSTLTVSNMSPEDSSIYLCSVETSGREETQYFGPGTRLLVL.